This T cell receptor (beta chain) was identified during a study of blood T cell repertoires in COVID-19. Profiled with immunoSEQ multiplex PCR; TCRdb holds only in-frame clones, not every one. This sample carries approximately 230,000 clones, roughly four fifths of them seen once, and the ten largest clones take 15%. Living in about two dozen US areas, the participants were between roughly 18 and 95 years of age. Grouping used clinical history reported by participants in a survey and questionnaire. Symptom resolution, clearance, or two negative PCRs marked the recovered donors of Cohort 3. V lost 0 bases to trimming and J lost 4 bases, with 16 bases between them. This CDR3 region has 16 residues. Germline CDR1 SGDLS, CDR2 YYNGEE.

The chain couples TRBV9 to TRBJ1-1; D unresolved. Specimen: PBMCs or T cells enriched from blood (not recorded which). This sequence was found in a man aged 35 to 55 who had recovered from COVID-19. The CDR3 coding sequence is TGTGCCAGCAGCGTAGGGTCGGGGAGGGAAGGCACTGAAGCTTTCTTT. It is translated as CASSVGSGREGTEAFF. Supplemented by reference TRBV9 and TRBJ1-1, the full variable domain reads DSGVTQTPKHLITATGQRVTLRCSPRSGDLSVYWYQQSLDQGLQFLIQYYNGEERAKGNILERFSAQQFPDLHSELNLSSLELGDSALYFCASSVGSGREGTEAFFGQGTRLTVV.